Below, one TCR beta chain is given with its context. What it binds is unknown. The multiple sclerosis controls were treatment-naive patients affected by stable or active relapsing-remitting disease. It was negative isolation that provided the CD8+ and CD4+ T cells, whereas TEMRA cells were enriched by FACS. The data derive from a study of CD8 T cells in Susac syndrome. Overall study findings and caveats: The TCR sequencing and HLA analysis in the study involved a relatively small number of individuals, as the study acknowledged.

V lost 2 bases to trimming and J lost 7 bases, with 8 bases between them. Germline V gene data show CDR1 as MGHDK and CDR2 as SYGVNS. This CDR3 comprises 12 residues. RNA amounts of roughly 0.45 to 1 ug underwent reverse transcription with random hexamers. Amplification of the TCR beta CDR3 was carried out by immunoSEQ multiplex PCR, which spanned a total of 54 Vbeta and 13 Jbeta segments. TCRdb redid the calling of the immunoSEQ multiplex PCR reads with MiXCR, one entry per CDR3 protein. The table includes approximately 150,000 distinct CDR3 sequences, over 80% detected once. The sequence was collected from a human donor with multiple sclerosis. The material sequenced was CD8+ T cells from PBMCs. This chain uses TRBV25-1 with TRBJ1-1; D gene ambiguous. The CDR3, as DNA: TGTGCCAGCAGTGAAGATGGGCTTGAAGCTTTCTTT. Residues: CASSEDGLEAFF.